Reported below is one T cell receptor (beta chain). There are 17 residues in the CDR3. Germline V gives CDR1 MGHRA, CDR2 YSYEKL. Trimming removed 4 bases at V and 4 bases at J, with 20 bases between. Profiling relied on immunoSEQ multiplex PCR, and the TCRdb table lists in-frame clones only, not all of them. The repertoire holds around 37,000 clones, with around 90% as singletons. The sample originates from a study of blood T cell repertoires in COVID-19. This TCR derives from a man aged 60-69 years with acute or convalescent COVID-19. The chain combines TRBV4-1 with TRBJ1-5; D is uncertain. The specimen was peripheral blood. The CDR3, as DNA: TGCGCCAGCAGCCCTCTCATGGGAGGAGACCTAAATCAGCCCCAGCATTTT. Translation: CASSPLMGGDLNQPQHF.